This TCR beta chain stems from a study of blood T cell repertoires in COVID-19 (dated by TCRdb to 2020 to 2021). In the study overall: Collaborator samples came from the United States, Italy and Spain and covered acute and convalescent phases of COVID-19. Samples were obtained from the ongoing ImmuneRACE study (first 160 participants) and from about 1,300 subjects provided by 6 global collaborators. The material from the prospective study consisted of cDNA or gDNA derived from T cells, B-cell-depleted T cells, or PBMCs. Deeply sampled blood TCRbeta repertoires from subjects exposed to, actively infected with, or recovered from COVID-19 were included in the dataset. Where HLA class I and class II types were available, the types were taken from metadata supplied by the sample provider, not from assay-based typing. The repertoires were released in a freely available public database intended as a resource for research on the immune response to SARS-CoV-2. A de-identified subject ID, COVID-19 status, age in years and sex were almost always included in the sample metadata. Results the study describes overall, beyond this receptor: Clinical and demographic metadata were provided uncurated, with the amount varying by source and participant.

To note about this clone: Its binding antigen is unknown. Base quality data are lacking; no much larger clone is found one base away.

Whole blood was collected in K2EDTA tubes by collaborating institutions according to the institutions' own protocols. For TCRbeta analysis, collaborator samples were shipped as frozen whole blood, as isolated PBMCs, or as DNA extracted from either sample type. Unmatched junction bases come to 6, with V trimmed by 5 bases and J by 4 bases. Looking up the germline V gene yields CDR1 MDHEN and CDR2 SYDVKM. The CDR3 sequence holds 15 residues, the cysteine and phenylalanine included. The DNA shown is the 45-base CDR3, in frame from base 1. TCRbeta CDR3 regions were amplified from genomic DNA using the immunoSEQ Assay, a bias-controlled multiplex PCR. As for the original processing: The number of nucleated cells in each sample was estimated by amplification of reference gene primers within the assay. To quantify the absolute abundance of each unique TCRbeta CDR3 rearrangement, sequence reads were collapsed and filtered. Productive Simpson clonality was computed per sample as the square root of Simpson's diversity index over productive rearrangements. TCRdb retrieved this table from immuneACCESS and kept in-frame rearrangements only. Not all clones are present; in checked studies, unresolved V genes account for under half, and no reason is known for the remainder. V and J calls and clone size are as listed in that table; D and trimming were resolved from the DNA. The sample includes about 160,000 clones, with more than 80% observed a single time. More than 2% of the sample goes to the ten largest clones.

The specimen sequenced was peripheral blood. This receptor chain uses TRBV28 and TRBJ1-5; 9 junctional bases match TRBD1. The source is a man in his 70s with acute or convalescent COVID-19. The DNA sequence reads TGTGCCAGCAGTACACAAGGGACAGGGAATCAGCCCCAGCATTTT. It is translated as CASSTQGTGNQPQHF.